Below are 24 T cell receptor beta chains sequenced from a single sample in a study of beta chain features in type 1 diabetes. Expressed TCRB transcripts were sequenced, since all the RNA that had been isolated was reverse transcribed. Sequencing was performed with immunoSEQ multiplex PCR; in TCRdb, only in-frame clones are kept and a portion is missing. The sample shows about 900,000 clones, under 20% of them seen only once. Sequencing input: naive CD4+ T cells from blood. Source of these receptors: a woman between 18 and 29 years old in good health.

This chain joins TRBV11-2 and TRBJ2-2; 10 nucleotides align to TRBD2. In germline, CDR1 is SGHAT, CDR2 FQNNGV. CDR3 length: 14 residues. The junction had 0 bases not matched to a gene; V was cut back by 6 bases and J by 2 bases. CDR3 bases: TGTGCCAGCAGACTAGCGGGAAACACCGGGGAGCTGTTTTTT. This gives the protein CASRLAGNTGELFF.

There are a few counts of this clone. V is TRBV19 and J is TRBJ2-3; no firm D call. Between the trimmed V and J ends, which lost 4 bases and 4 bases, there was a span of 15 bases. The CDR3 length is 15 residues. In germline, CDR1 is LNHDA, CDR2 SQIVND (reference sequence). The DNA for the CDR3 is TGTGCCAGTAGTACCGTCCATGCTGGGGCAGATACGCAGTATTTT. This sequence encodes CASSTVHAGADTQYF. The whole variable domain, filled in from reference TRBV19 and TRBJ2-3, reads DGGITQSPKYLFRKEGQNVTLSCEQNLNHDAMYWYRQDPGQGLRLIYYSQIVNDFQKGDIAEGYSVSREKKESFPLTVTSAQKNPTAFYLCASSTVHAGADTQYFGPGTRLTVL.

V and J are TRBV23-1 and TRBJ2-1; tentative D call: TRBD2 (6 bases). TRBV23-1 is sorted into the ORF group, with uncertain function. Between the trimmed V and J ends, which lost 4 bases and 4 bases, there was a span of 17 bases. This CDR3 is 16 amino acids long. CDR3 in amino acids: CASSPPRRSGYNEQFF. CDR3 sequence (DNA): TGCGCCAGCAGTCCCCCCCGGCGGAGCGGGTACAATGAGCAGTTCTTC.

A few counts support this clone. The gene calls are TRBV6-5 and TRBJ2-7, with TRBD2 matching over 7 bases. V was pared by 2 bases and J by 3 bases, with 10 bases of the junction left unmatched. Germline V gives CDR1 MNHEY, CDR2 SVGAGI. The CDR3 extends over 16 amino acids. The CDR3 DNA is TGTGCCAGCAGTTACACTAGCGCCTCAAGGATCTACGAGCAGTACTTC. Residues: CASSYTSASRIYEQYF.

With respect to this clone: At one boundary the junction diverges from the germline segment, which might be a read error. Here the CDR3 DNA reads TGTGCCAGCAGCCGAAACGGCCCTGGGGACTTC. Residues: CASSRNGPGDF. This chain links TRBV6-1 with TRBJ2-5, with D unresolved. The CDR3 runs to 11 residues. Germline V gene lookup returns CDR1 MNHNS and CDR2 SASEGT.

J is TRBJ2-4 and V is TRBV19, with a possible D match to TRBD2 (6 bases). CDR3 size: 14 residues. V dropped 5 bases and J dropped 1 base, with 9 bases sitting between them. CDR1 LNHDA and CDR2 SQIVND come from the germline V gene (reference sequence). The CDR3, as DNA: TGTGCCAGTAGTCTGGGGACTGCCAAAAACATTCAGTACTTC. Amino acids: CASSLGTAKNIQYF.

The gene calls are TRBV13 and TRBJ1-5; 9 bases agree with TRBD1. V shed 5 bases and J 3 bases; nucleotides not matched to a gene: 11. The CDR3 sequence is 17 residues long. Germline CDR1 and CDR2: PRHDT and FYEKMQ (reference sequence). CDR3 in amino acids: CASSLRMGQGSNQPQHF. In DNA, the CDR3 is TGTGCCAGCAGCCTTAGAATGGGACAGGGTTCCAATCAGCCCCAGCATTTT.

This clone has a handful of counts. This rearrangement joins TRBV10-3 to TRBJ1-4, with 8 bases matching TRBD1. CDR3 length: 14 residues. Germline lookup yields CDR1 ENHRY and CDR2 SYGVKD. After removal of 6 bases from V and 5 bases from J, the junction contained 5 bases not matched to a gene. The CDR3 DNA is TGTGCCATCAGAGGGGACAGGTCGAATGAAAAACTGTTTTTT. It is translated as CAIRGDRSNEKLFF.

The genes are TRBV6-5 and TRBJ2-1, with a weak D call TRBD2 (5 bases). In germline, CDR1 is MNHEY, CDR2 SVGAGI. The CDR3 totals 15 residues. The V end was cut by 6 bases, the J end by 10 bases, with 22 bases between. In nucleotides, the CDR3 is TGTGCCAGCAGCCGAACGGGCCTTTGGGAGCGAGAGCAGTTCTTC. Residues: CASSRTGLWEREQFF.

This clone came up a few times. The chain has TRBV5-1 and TRBJ2-2; 8 bases align to TRBD2. J gave up 6 bases and V 2 bases, and 9 bases lay outside the gene matches. CDR3 length: 16 amino acids. Germline assignment: CDR1 SGHRS and CDR2 YFSETQ. The CDR3 region is CASSLMVAGSPGELFF. The DNA for the CDR3 is TGCGCCAGCAGCTTAATGGTAGCGGGATCCCCCGGGGAGCTGTTTTTT.

This clone has only a few counts. V and J are TRBV2 and TRBJ2-1; TRBD2 agrees at 10 bases. CDR1 and CDR2 from the germline V gene are SNHLY and FYNNEI. The CDR3 is made up of 15 amino acids. The J segment lost 5 bases and the V segment lost 5 bases, leaving 6 bases of the junction unmatched. The chain's CDR3 is CASSKGLASHNEQFF. CDR3 DNA: TGTGCCAGCAGTAAGGGACTAGCGTCCCACAATGAGCAGTTCTTC. Supplemented by reference TRBV2 and TRBJ2-1, the full variable domain reads EPEVTQTPSHQVTQMGQEVILRCVPISNHLYFYWYRQILGQKVEFLVSFYNNEISEKSEIFDDQFSVERPDGSNFTLKIRSTKLEDSAMYFCASSKGLASHNEQFFGPGTRLTVL.

The J gene is TRBJ1-4, the V gene TRBV5-1, with D possibly being TRBD1 (5 bases). Between the trimmed V and J ends, which lost 1 base and 4 bases, there was a span of 8 bases. Germline V gene lookup returns CDR1 SGHRS and CDR2 YFSETQ. The CDR3 extends over 14 amino acids. For the CDR3, the DNA is TGCGCCAGCAGCTTGCGGCAGGGTAATGAAAAACTGTTTTTT. It yields the protein CASSLRQGNEKLFF. Based on the CDR3 plus reference TRBV5-1 and TRBJ1-4, the full variable domain is KAGVTQTPRYLIKTRGQQVTLSCSPISGHRSVSWYQQTPGQGLQFLFEYFSETQRNKGNFPGRFSGRQFSNSRSEMNVSTLELGDSALYLCASSLRQGNEKLFFGSGTQLSVL.

The V gene is TRBV6-5, the J gene TRBJ1-5; tentative D call: TRBD1 (5 bases). The CDR3 covers 15 residues. Germline-derived CDR1 and CDR2 are MNHEY and SVGAGI. Trimming took 7 bases from V and 1 from J, leaving 14 bases between them. CDR3 nucleotides: TGTGCCAGCATGTGGACAATCGGGAGCAATCAGCCCCAGCATTTT. Translated: CASMWTIGSNQPQHF.

This clone was seen a handful of times. This chain links TRBV4-3 with TRBJ2-2; TRBD2 agrees at 7 bases. The CDR3 runs 16 residues. V lost 0 bases, J lost 2 bases, and 3 bases stayed unmatched. Germline lookup yields CDR1 LGHNA and CDR2 YSLEER. The CDR3 DNA reads as TGCGCCAGCAGCCAAGAACTAGCGACTAACACCGGGGAGCTGTTTTTT. Residues: CASSQELATNTGELFF.

About this clone: At the DNA level, this CDR3 is encoded by other sequences in the same sample as well. The chain joins TRBV9 to TRBJ2-2; the D is unclear. The CDR3 loop spans 14 amino acids. Germline loops: CDR1 SGDLS, CDR2 YYNGEE. V lost 0 bases, J lost 3 bases, and 6 bases lay in between. CDR3 region: CASSVGTDTGELFF. CDR3 sequence (DNA): TGTGCCAGCAGCGTAGGTACGGACACCGGGGAGCTGTTTTTT.

This clone was counted only a few times. V usage is TRBV19 and J usage is TRBJ1-3; D is perhaps TRBD1 (5 bases). This CDR3 has 16 amino acids. Germline CDR1 LNHDA, CDR2 SQIVND (reference sequence). V was cut by 8 bases and J by 2 bases, with 19 bases left in between. The CDR3: CASSPSGALTGNTIYF. The CDR3 DNA sequence: TGTGCCAGTTCGCCCAGCGGGGCTCTTACTGGAAACACCATATATTTT.

V usage is TRBV7-9 and J usage is TRBJ2-6; 9 bases match TRBD1. J lost 0 bases, V lost 5 bases, and 8 bases had no gene match. CDR1 is SEHNR, CDR2 FQNEAQ, per germline (reference sequence). This CDR3 is 18 amino acids long. The chain's CDR3 is CASSEGQGRLSGANVLTF. The CDR3 nucleotides are TGTGCCAGCAGCGAGGGACAGGGACGCCTCTCTGGGGCCAACGTCCTGACTTTC.

The chain recombines TRBV29-1 with TRBJ2-5; the D is unclear. The CDR3 loop spans 14 amino acids. The V gene lost 4 bases and the J gene lost 5 bases, with 17 bases spanning the gap. From germline, CDR1 is SQVTM and CDR2 ANQGSEA. The CDR3 DNA sequence: TGCAGCGTTGCCTCTTACGTGGGCCGGGAGACCCAGTACTTC. It encodes CSVASYVGRETQYF.

This clone appeared a few times. V and J are TRBV7-9 and TRBJ2-5; possibly TRBD2 for D (6 bases). The CDR3 runs 14 residues. Trimming removed 1 base from V and 3 bases from J, with 9 bases in between. CDR1 and CDR2 from the germline V gene are SEHNR and FQNEAQ (reference sequence). The CDR3 sequence: CASSLGLVKETQYF. CDR3 bases: TGTGCCAGCAGCTTAGGACTAGTCAAAGAGACCCAGTACTTC.

The rearrangement links TRBV10-3 to TRBJ2-5, with 7 nucleotides matching TRBD1. The trim removed 2 bases at V and 0 bases at J, leaving 6 bases unmatched. Germline loops: CDR1 ENHRY, CDR2 SYGVKD. This CDR3 has 16 residues. This CDR3 is CAISETPGQHQETQYF. The CDR3 nucleotides are TGTGCCATCAGTGAGACACCGGGACAGCACCAAGAGACCCAGTACTTC.

The chain couples TRBV7-2 to TRBJ2-2, with 9 positions matching TRBD1. CDR1 SGHTA and CDR2 FQGNSA come from the germline V gene. The CDR3 runs 17 residues. V shed 3 bases, J shed 3 bases, and the junction held 8 bases outside the gene matches. This CDR3 is CASSLSWGQGYTGELFF. CDR3 bases: TGTGCCAGCAGCTTGTCCTGGGGACAGGGCTACACCGGGGAGCTGTTTTTT.

This clone has a handful of counts. This chain uses TRBV11-2 with TRBJ2-5, with 13 bases that match TRBD2. Germline V gene sequence: CDR1 SGHAT, CDR2 FQNNGV. The CDR3 totals 18 residues. J was trimmed by 4 bases and V by 2 bases; bases with no gene match: 10. The CDR3 DNA reads as TGTGCCAGCAGCTTAATTCGTACTAGCGGGAGGGCCACAGAGACCCAGTACTTC. This encodes CASSLIRTSGRATETQYF. The full variable domain, with the rest looked up from reference TRBV11-2 and TRBJ2-5, is EAGVAQSPRYKIIEKRQSVAFWCNPISGHATLYWYQQILGQGPKLLIQFQNNGVVDDSQLPKDRFSAERLKGVDSTLKIQPAKLEDSAVYLCASSLIRTSGRATETQYFGPGTRLLVL.

V gene TRBV4-2 combines with J gene TRBJ2-7; the match to TRBD2 covers 7 bases. The CDR3 totals 15 residues. From germline, CDR1 is LGHNA and CDR2 YNFKEQ. The V gene end was trimmed by 5 bases and the J gene end by 4 bases; junction bases not matched to a gene: 11. CDR3 protein: CASSLEGGSKYEQYF. CDR3 sequence (DNA): TGTGCCAGCAGCTTAGAAGGCGGGAGCAAGTACGAGCAGTACTTC.

The chain couples TRBV18 to TRBJ2-5; no definite D call. Germline CDR1 KGHSH, CDR2 LQKENI. The V gene lost 3 bases and the J gene lost 5 bases, with 7 bases spanning the gap. This CDR3 comprises 12 residues. CDR3: CASSPATETQYF. The CDR3 DNA reads TGTGCCAGCTCACCCGCAACGGAGACCCAGTACTTC.